The entry that follows covers one T cell receptor (beta chain) sequence. As yet, its antigen is unknown. This entry comes from a study of CXCR3-negative and CXCR3-positive naive CD8 T cells. Overall study findings and caveats: Within a donor, both naive subsets shared TRBV-TRBJ usage, unlike memory cells. Naive CXCR3-positive cells had TRB CDR3s more hydrophobic than those of CXCR3-negative naive cells. Both of the naive subsets showed about the same high diversity, but memory CD8+ cells had much less.

With UMI labels, 5' RACE was used to prepare the TRB cDNA libraries. TCRdb derives one entry per CDR3 protein from the 5' RACE reads, leaving out DNA. This sample's table reports roughly 59,000 distinct CDR3 sequences. CDR3 size: 18 residues. Germline CDR1 LGHNA, CDR2 YSLEER. The chain carries TRBV4-3 and TRBJ2-7; no DNA is available, so the TRBD1 call from TCRdb remains unchecked. Material: naive CXCR3+ CD8+ T cells from blood. Subset meaning: CD45RO-CCR7+CD27+CD95- naive CD8+ T cells expressing CXCR3 (TNR3+). The sequence derives from a human donor in good health. Some clones in this sample may be carry-over from other donors' samples. This CDR3 is CASSQAPGPGHCSYEQYF.